The present T cell receptor beta chain was sequenced within a study of early T cells in non-severe SARS-CoV-2 infection. Trimming pared 6 bases from V and 5 bases from J, leaving 18 bases between. Germline V gene sequence: CDR1 DFQATT, CDR2 SNEGSKA (reference sequence). The CDR3 totals 14 residues. Attachment of unique molecular identifiers was made to individual cDNA molecules. From the 5' RACE reads, TCRdb called clonotypes with MiXCR, one entry per CDR3 protein. The table lists 90,000 or so distinct CDR3 sequences, more than 13% of them singletons, with approximately 6% in the top ten. This TCR was sampled from an adult who was a healthcare worker with PCR-confirmed SARS-CoV-2 infection or an uninfected control (not recorded which). The sequenced sample consisted of whole blood. This chain links TRBV20-1 with TRBJ2-3; D may match TRBD1 or TRBD2 (5 bases each). The CDR3 spells CSAPRGRTEDTQYF. CDR3 coding DNA: TGCAGTGCCCCAAGGGGACGCACAGAAGATACGCAGTATTTT.